These 22 T cell receptor beta chains originate from one sample sequenced in a study of T-cell memory formation after mild COVID-19 (dated by TCRdb to the early 2020s). Libraries were prepared through 5' RACE. The reads were generated on an Illumina NovaSeq 6000. The public sequencing data were trimmed at Q25 with fastp and processed into clonotypes with MiXCR by TCRdb, which kept only in-frame beta chains. Entries that share a CDR3 protein sequence are merged under the most common genes and DNA. The sample records 150,000 or so distinct CDR3 sequences, approximately 10% of which are singletons. The top ten constitute approximately 3.4% of the sample. Source material: PBMCs or a T cell subset sorted from them (not recorded which). The source is a young man who had mild COVID-19 (a few samples of this study predate the infection). The sample titles of this study are shuffled in the database, so cell type and time point are left out; the donor was told from shared clones.

This clonotype has a count of ten or more. This sequence joins TRBV5-1 and TRBJ1-1; D gene ambiguous. The CDR3 length is 13 residues. V lost 0 bases, J lost 10 bases, and 13 bases lay in between. CDR1 is SGHRS and CDR2 is YFSETQ in the germline V gene. In DNA, the CDR3 is TGCGCCAGCAGCTTGGATTGGGCAGATGGAGCTTTCTTT. The encoded protein is CASSLDWADGAFF. The variable domain in full, with the rest retrieved from reference TRBV5-1 and TRBJ1-1, is KAGVTQTPRYLIKTRGQQVTLSCSPISGHRSVSWYQQTPGQGLQFLFEYFSETQRNKGNFPGRFSGRQFSNSRSEMNVSTLELGDSALYLCASSLDWADGAFFGQGTRLTVV.

The chain employs TRBV15 and TRBJ2-3; 9 nucleotides align to TRBD2. V lost 3 bases, J lost 6 bases, and 10 bases stayed unmatched. CDR3 length: 16 residues. Germline CDR1 LNHNV, CDR2 YYDKDF (reference sequence). The CDR3 DNA reads TGTGCCACCAGCAGCGAAAGGACTAGCGCTGGGGATACGCAGTATTTT. Residues: CATSSERTSAGDTQYF.

The rearrangement links TRBV4-3 to TRBJ2-3; TRBD2 might be the D (7 bases). The CDR3 has 14 amino acids. In germline, CDR1 is LGHNA, CDR2 YSLEER. Trimming cost V 1 base and J 6 bases, with 11 bases left between them. The CDR3 DNA is TGCGCCAGCAGCCAAGCGGGGGGCGGGGATACGCAGTATTTT. Amino acid sequence: CASSQAGGGDTQYF.

This clonotype was seen a few times. The chain couples TRBV15 to TRBJ2-5, with TRBD1 as a possible D gene (6 bases). V was pared by 5 bases and J by 4 bases, with 11 bases between. CDR3 size: 13 residues. Germline CDR1 reads LNHNV; CDR2 reads YYDKDF (reference sequence). Here the CDR3 DNA reads TGTGCCACCAGCGATCTACAGGGAGAGACCCAGTACTTC. Translated: CATSDLQGETQYF.

This clonotype was detected ten times or more. The rearrangement joins TRBV9 to TRBJ2-5; TRBD1 matches at 7 bases. Germline V gene data show CDR1 as SGDLS and CDR2 as YYNGEE. The CDR3 runs 14 residues. With 4 bases clipped from V and 4 bases from J, the junction kept 7 bases outside the gene matches. The CDR3 loop reads CASSPRQGGETQYF. In DNA form, the CDR3 reads TGTGCCAGCAGCCCTCGACAGGGCGGAGAGACCCAGTACTTC.

The CDR3: CASTIDTSGQETQYF. CDR3 DNA: TGTGCCAGCACCATCGATACTAGCGGACAAGAGACCCAGTACTTC. The rearrangement joins TRBV2 to TRBJ2-5; 8 bases are shared with TRBD2. CDR3 length: 15 residues. Losses at the gene ends were 7 bases for V and 2 bases for J; bases not matched to a gene: 9. Germline CDR1 reads SNHLY; CDR2 reads FYNNEI.

The gene calls are TRBV5-4 and TRBJ1-1; TRBD1 agrees at 8 bases. CDR1 and CDR2 from the germline V gene are SGHNT and YYREEE (reference sequence). V lost 5 bases, J lost 0 bases, and 6 bases stayed unmatched. This CDR3 region has 15 residues. The chain's CDR3 is CASRSQGAMNTEAFF. Here the CDR3 DNA reads TGTGCCAGCAGGTCTCAGGGGGCGATGAACACTGAAGCTTTCTTT.

This clonotype appeared a few times. The V and J genes are TRBV4-1 and TRBJ1-5; the D gene is possibly TRBD1 (6 bases). V was shortened by 3 bases and J by 4 bases, with 10 bases between the two germline ends. Per the germline V gene, CDR1 is MGHRA and CDR2 is YSYEKL. This CDR3 comprises 14 residues. CDR3 loop: CASSHTGKNQPQHF. CDR3 DNA sequence: TGCGCCAGCAGCCACACAGGGAAGAATCAGCCCCAGCATTTT.

This clonotype was counted at least ten times. V is TRBV7-2 and J is TRBJ2-7, with D unresolved. The V gene lost 1 base and the J gene lost 1 base, with 5 bases spanning the gap. The germline V gene has CDR1 SGHTA and CDR2 FQGNSA. CDR3 length: 13 residues. For the CDR3, the DNA is TGTGCCAGCAGCTTAGGACGTTCCTACGAGCAGTACTTC. Protein sequence: CASSLGRSYEQYF.

The V gene is TRBV4-1, the J gene TRBJ1-5, with 8 bases lining up with TRBD1. CDR3 length equals 15 residues. In germline, CDR1 is MGHRA, CDR2 YSYEKL. V lost 1 base, J lost 6 bases, and 5 bases stayed unmatched. The CDR3 nucleotides are TGCGCCAGCAGCCAAGGCTCGGACAGGGTTCAGCCCCAGCATTTT. It encodes CASSQGSDRVQPQHF.

This clonotype occurred a few times. This rearrangement joins TRBV27 to TRBJ1-1; weak D call: TRBD1 (5 bases). The CDR3 contains 14 residues. Germline V gene lookup returns CDR1 MNHEY and CDR2 SMNVEV (reference sequence). V lost 6 bases to trimming and J lost 0 bases, with 11 bases between them. The CDR3 spells CASRMAGLNTEAFF. CDR3 DNA: TGTGCCAGCAGGATGGCGGGACTGAACACTGAAGCTTTCTTT.

The V call is TRBV29-1, the J call TRBJ2-4; TRBD2 agrees at 12 bases. The CDR3 spans 16 residues. V was pared by 6 bases and J by 9 bases, with 15 bases of the junction left unmatched. Germline CDR1 reads SQVTM; CDR2 reads ANQGSEA. The CDR3 spells CSVQRLAGALEGIQYF. The CDR3 nucleotides are TGCAGCGTCCAGCGACTAGCGGGGGCCCTTGAAGGCATTCAGTACTTC.

The chain carries TRBV29-1 and TRBJ1-1; D remains ambiguous. Germline loops: CDR1 SQVTM, CDR2 ANQGSEA. The CDR3 length is 10 residues. V was pared by 6 bases and J by 3 bases, with 5 bases between. CDR3 residues: CSVSDTEAFF. CDR3 in DNA: TGCAGCGTCTCGGACACTGAAGCTTTCTTT.

The table lists this clonotype with a few counts. The chain is built from TRBV5-1 and TRBJ1-6; TRBD1 aligns across 7 bases. Trimming removed 0 bases from V and 5 bases from J; junction bases left unmatched: 5. In germline, CDR1 is SGHRS, CDR2 YFSETQ. CDR3 length equals 16 residues. The DNA for the CDR3 is TGCGCCAGCAGCTTGGCGGGGACAGCGAATAATTCACCCCTCCACTTT. Its protein is CASSLAGTANNSPLHF. The full variable domain, with the rest looked up from reference TRBV5-1 and TRBJ1-6, is KAGVTQTPRYLIKTRGQQVTLSCSPISGHRSVSWYQQTPGQGLQFLFEYFSETQRNKGNFPGRFSGRQFSNSRSEMNVSTLELGDSALYLCASSLAGTANNSPLHFGNGTRLTVT.

This clonotype was picked up many times. This chain links TRBV7-3 with TRBJ2-3; D gene uncertain. The V gene's germline CDR1 is SGHTA and CDR2 FQGTGA. This CDR3 is built from 12 residues. Between the trimmed V and J ends, which lost 3 bases and 6 bases, there was a span of 7 bases. In nucleotides, the CDR3 is TGTGCCAGCAGCTTGAATAGGGATACGCAGTATTTT. Amino acid sequence: CASSLNRDTQYF.

This clonotype was seen many times. This chain uses TRBV6-6 with TRBJ2-1, with 7 nucleotides matching TRBD2. CDR3 length equals 14 residues. Unmatched junction bases numbered 3, after V lost 0 bases and J lost 7 bases. The V gene's germline CDR1 is MNHNY and CDR2 SVGAGI (reference sequence). CDR3 DNA: TGTGCCAGCAGTTACTCGTACGGGGGGAATGAGCAGTTCTTC. Protein: CASSYSYGGNEQFF.

The DNA of the CDR3 is TGCAGTGCTAGAAATAGCGGGGGTATGGATACGCAGTATTTT. Its translation: CSARNSGGMDTQYF. The V call is TRBV20-1, the J call TRBJ2-3, with 9 nucleotides matching TRBD2. Germline V lookup: CDR1 DFQATT, CDR2 SNEGSKA (reference sequence). Losses at the gene ends were 2 bases for V and 6 bases for J; bases not matched to a gene: 6. The CDR3 length is 14 residues.

This clonotype was counted many times. The CDR3 sequence is CASSLATGQGSYEQYF. In DNA form, the CDR3 reads TGTGCCAGCAGCTTAGCAACAGGACAGGGATCCTACGAGCAGTACTTC. J is TRBJ2-7 and V is TRBV11-2; 8 nucleotides align to TRBD1. Germline V gene lookup returns CDR1 SGHAT and CDR2 FQNNGV. Losses at the gene ends were 1 base for V and 1 base for J; bases not matched to a gene: 6. There are 16 residues in the CDR3.

The table lists this clonotype with a few counts. The chain carries TRBV12-3 or TRBV12-4 and TRBJ2-3; a weak D match, TRBD2 (6 bases). With 7 bases removed from V and 2 bases from J, the gap between germline ends came to 19 bases. The CDR3 spans 16 residues. CDR3 protein: CASITTTGEFTDTQYF. The CDR3 DNA reads as TGTGCCAGCATCACCACCACGGGGGAGTTCACAGATACGCAGTATTTT.

This clonotype was counted ten times or more. This chain joins TRBV11-2 and TRBJ2-5; TRBD2 might be the D (6 bases). With 6 bases removed from V and 7 bases from J, the gap between germline ends came to 12 bases. This CDR3 region has 12 residues. The germline V gene has CDR1 SGHAT and CDR2 FQNNGV. CDR3 residues: CASRLSEGTQYF. DNA for the CDR3: TGTGCCAGCAGACTCTCGGAGGGGACCCAGTACTTC.

This clonotype was observed at least ten times. This chain joins TRBV1 and TRBJ2-3; TRBD2, as called in the table, went unchecked against the DNA. TRBV1 is given as a pseudogene. The CDR3 loop spans 17 amino acids. The CDR3 is CTSSVGTSGGQTDTQYF. The CDR3 region has the DNA TGCACCAGCAGCGTAGGGACTAGCGGGGGGCAGACAGATACGCAGTATTTT.

At least ten counts were recorded for this clonotype. The chain combines TRBV12-3 or TRBV12-4 with TRBJ2-3, with TRBD1 identical over 7 bases. CDR3 length: 15 residues. V shed 5 bases, J shed 0 bases, and the junction held 5 bases outside the gene matches. The CDR3 region is CASSPDRTSTDTQYF. DNA for the CDR3: TGTGCCAGCAGTCCGGACAGGACAAGCACAGATACGCAGTATTTT.